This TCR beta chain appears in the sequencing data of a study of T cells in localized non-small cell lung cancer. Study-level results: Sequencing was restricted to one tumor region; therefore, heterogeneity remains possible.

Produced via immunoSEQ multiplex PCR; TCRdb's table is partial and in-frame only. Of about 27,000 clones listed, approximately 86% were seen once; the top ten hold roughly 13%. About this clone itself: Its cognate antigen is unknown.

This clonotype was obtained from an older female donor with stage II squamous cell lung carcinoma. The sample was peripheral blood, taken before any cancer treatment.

The CDR3 reads CASSPGADTQYF. As DNA, the CDR3 is TGTGCCAGCAGCCCCGGGGCAGATACGCAGTATTTT. The V gene is TRBV13, the J gene TRBJ2-3, with D possibly being TRBD2 (5 bases). Trimming removed 5 bases from V and 4 bases from J, with 7 bases in between. CDR3 length equals 12 residues. The germline V gene encodes CDR1 PRHDT and CDR2 FYEKMQ (reference sequence).